This is a list of T cell receptor beta chains from one sample in a study of blood T cell repertoires in COVID-19. Sequencing was performed with immunoSEQ multiplex PCR; in TCRdb, only in-frame clones are kept and a portion is missing. The sample comprises around 150,000 clones, 82% of which are singletons, and approximately 6.8% rests with the top ten. Sequencing was carried out using peripheral blood. All receptors derive from a woman in her forties with COVID-19, enrolled during active disease. CDR3s include the opening cysteine and the closing phenylalanine or tryptophan. D genes are given only for firm matches. Part of the rows lack a size; the others show once, few, many or a class for expanded clones.

V: TRBV11-2; size: once; J: TRBJ2-7; D: TRBD1; CDR3: CASSLGNRGSTYEQYF; DNA: TGTGCCAGCAGCTTAGGTAACAGGGGGTCTACCTACGAGCAGTACTTC
V: TRBV7-9; size: NA; J: TRBJ2-1; D: TRBD2; CDR3: CASSITGTRNEQFF; DNA: TGTGCCAGCAGCATCACGGGGACTAGGAACGAGCAGTTCTTC
V: TRBV3-1/TRBV3-2; size: NA; J: TRBJ2-1; D: TRBD2; CDR3: CASSQDLAGNEQFF; DNA: TGTGCCAGCAGCCAAGACCTAGCGGGCAATGAGCAGTTCTTC
V: TRBV4-1; size: NA; J: TRBJ1-5; D: NA; CDR3: CASSPNEDKYNQPQHF; DNA: TGCGCCAGCAGCCCTAACGAGGATAAGTACAATCAGCCCCAGCATTTT
V: TRBV29-1; size: NA; J: TRBJ2-5; D: NA; CDR3: CSVTGTLMQETQYF; DNA: TGCAGCGTGACCGGGACACTAATGCAAGAGACCCAGTACTTC
V: TRBV7-8; size: NA; J: TRBJ2-2; D: NA; CDR3: CASSLLVPGANTGELFF; DNA: TGTGCCAGCAGCTTACTCGTTCCGGGGGCGAACACCGGGGAGCTGTTTTTT
V: TRBV7-9; size: NA; J: TRBJ2-7; D: TRBD2; CDR3: CASSPSTGLAGGVYEQYF; DNA: TGTGCCAGCAGTCCTAGCACGGGACTAGCGGGAGGGGTGTACGAGCAGTACTTC
V: TRBV11-2; size: NA; J: TRBJ1-1; D: NA; CDR3: CASSLGVGAGAGNTEAFF; DNA: TGTGCCAGCAGCTTAGGAGTGGGGGCAGGGGCGGGGAACACTGAAGCTTTCTTT
V: TRBV15; size: NA; J: TRBJ2-5; D: NA; CDR3: CATSRDLAGQETQYF; DNA: TGTGCCACCAGCAGAGATCTGGCAGGGCAAGAGACCCAGTACTTC
V: TRBV2; size: NA; J: TRBJ2-7; D: NA; CDR3: CASSEYGRYEQYF; DNA: TGTGCCAGCAGTGAATACGGGAGATACGAGCAGTACTTC
V: TRBV5-4; size: few; J: TRBJ1-2; D: TRBD1; CDR3: CASSLEAGGAFGYTF; DNA: TGTGCCAGCAGCTTGGAGGCAGGGGGCGCTTTCGGCTACACCTTC
V: TRBV5-4; size: NA; J: TRBJ1-1; D: NA; CDR3: CASSLGGSQGGTEAFF; DNA: TGTGCCAGCAGCTTGGGTGGGTCCCAAGGGGGCACTGAAGCTTTCTTT
V: TRBV20-1; size: once; J: TRBJ2-7; D: NA; CDR3: CSASVSGSTYEQYF; DNA: TGCAGTGCTAGTGTGTCCGGGAGCACCTACGAGCAGTACTTC
V: TRBV9; size: NA; J: TRBJ1-5; D: NA; CDR3: CASSVGKGVGQPQHF; DNA: TGTGCCAGCAGCGTAGGTAAAGGGGTGGGACAGCCCCAGCATTTT
V: TRBV12-3/TRBV12-4; size: NA; J: TRBJ1-3; D: NA; CDR3: CASSQNGGNTIYF; DNA: TGTGCCAGCAGCCAAAACGGGGGAAACACCATATATTTT
V: TRBV5-4; size: NA; J: TRBJ1-1; D: NA; CDR3: CASAKGRADSTEAFF; DNA: TGTGCCAGCGCCAAGGGCAGGGCAGATAGCACTGAAGCTTTCTTT
V: TRBV5-1; size: NA; J: TRBJ2-1; D: NA; CDR3: CASSLAAANEQFF; DNA: TGCGCCAGCAGCTTGGCGGCGGCGAATGAGCAGTTCTTC
V: TRBV2; size: few; J: TRBJ2-5; D: NA; CDR3: CASSVGVSPRETQYF; DNA: TGTGCCAGCAGTGTAGGGGTCTCGCCCCGGGAGACCCAGTACTTC
V: TRBV3-1/TRBV3-2; size: NA; J: TRBJ2-3; D: NA; CDR3: CASSPLARSDTQYF; DNA: TGTGCCAGCAGCCCCCTGGCCCGTTCGGATACGCAGTATTTT
V: TRBV7-2; size: NA; J: TRBJ2-7; D: NA; CDR3: CASSLGRTYEQYF; DNA: TGTGCCAGCAGCCTGGGGAGAACCTACGAGCAGTACTTC
V: TRBV5-4; size: NA; J: TRBJ2-3; D: TRBD2; CDR3: CASSQGLAGRTDTQYF; DNA: TGTGCCAGCAGCCAGGGACTAGCGGGACGCACAGATACGCAGTATTTT
V: TRBV10-3; size: NA; J: TRBJ2-2; D: NA; CDR3: CAILSLNTGELFF; DNA: TGTGCCATCCTGAGTTTGAACACCGGGGAGCTGTTTTTT